The next 19 T cell receptor beta chains were all read from a single sample in a study of blood T cell repertoires in COVID-19. Only in-frame clones appear in the TCRdb table, and some are missing; sequencing was by immunoSEQ multiplex PCR. This table has approximately 200,000 clones, around 88% appearing once. Sequencing input: PBMCs or T cells enriched from blood (not recorded which). The receptors originated from a woman in her twenties or thirties who had recovered from COVID-19.

The V call is TRBV7-8, the J call TRBJ1-1, with unresolved D. V was clipped by 2 bases and J by 0 bases, with 16 bases between them. Germline V gene data show CDR1 as SGHVS and CDR2 as FQNEAQ. The CDR3 is 17 residues long. As DNA, the CDR3 is TGTGCCAGCAGCTTAAGAGGGAGTACCTTCTTGAACACTGAAGCTTTCTTT. Residues: CASSLRGSTFLNTEAFF.

There are a few counts of this clone. The V call is TRBV27, the J call TRBJ2-3; tentatively, D is TRBD2 (5 bases). V was shortened by 4 bases and J by 4 bases, with 21 bases between the two germline ends. CDR1 is MNHEY, CDR2 SMNVEV, per germline (reference sequence). The CDR3 length is 17 residues. CDR3 sequence (DNA): TGTGCCAGCAGTTCCCTCCCGGGTGGGAGTAGGGCAGATACGCAGTATTTT. Translation gives CASSSLPGGSRADTQYF.

This chain connects TRBV3-1 (or the pseudogene TRBV3-2) to TRBJ1-2; D not resolved. V lost 0 bases and J lost 6, with 8 bases in between. The germline CDR1 and CDR2 sequences are LGHDT and YNNKEL (reference sequence). This CDR3 comprises 13 residues. CDR3 nucleotides: TGTGCCAGCAGCCAAGATCGCGGGGATGGCTACACCTTC. This sequence encodes CASSQDRGDGYTF.

A single count supports this clone. The chain uses TRBV7-2 and TRBJ1-1; D is uncertain. This CDR3 contains 14 residues. The ends were cut back, 3 bases at V and 2 bases at J, with 10 bases in the middle. Germline CDR1 is SGHTA and CDR2 is FQGNSA. The CDR3 is CASSLGGKNTEAFF. DNA for the CDR3: TGTGCCAGCAGCTTGGGAGGTAAAAACACTGAAGCTTTCTTT. Based on the CDR3 plus reference TRBV7-2 and TRBJ1-1, the full variable domain is GAGVSQSPSNKVTEKGKDVELRCDPISGHTALYWYRQSLGQGLEFLIYFQGNSAPDKSGLPSDRFSAERTGGSVSTLTIQRTQQEDSAVYLCASSLGGKNTEAFFGQGTRLTVV.

About this clone: A read error may produce the germline difference seen at one junction end. Different DNA sequences within this sample yield the same CDR3. The gene calls are TRBV7-2 and TRBJ2-5, with TRBD2 matching over 9 bases. This CDR3 is built from 17 residues. Germline lookup yields CDR1 SGHTA and CDR2 FQGNSA. The CDR3 is CASSLRALAGNQETQYF. The CDR3 DNA sequence: TGTGCCAGCAGCTTACGGGCCCTAGCGGGGAACCAAGAGACCCAATACTTC.

The DNA of the CDR3 is TGTGCCAGCAGCTTAGGAGGCCCCTGGCGGGACCCCCCCTACGAGCAGTACTTC. Translation gives CASSLGGPWRDPPYEQYF. The chain combines TRBV7-9 with TRBJ2-7; TRBD2 is a possible D gene (6 bases). The CDR3 length is 18 residues. V was pared by 1 base and J by 2 bases, with 21 bases between. Germline CDR1 and CDR2: SEHNR and FQNEAQ (reference sequence).

The rearrangement links TRBV6-6 to TRBJ2-3, with 14 positions matching TRBD2. Looked up from germline, CDR1 is MNHNY and CDR2 is SVGAGI (reference sequence). With 5 bases clipped from V and 0 bases from J, the junction kept 7 bases outside the gene matches. The CDR3 spans 18 residues. DNA for the CDR3: TGTGCCAGCAGTCCTAGGACTAGCGGGAGGCCAAGCACAGATACGCAGTATTTT. Residues: CASSPRTSGRPSTDTQYF.

V and J are TRBV18 and TRBJ2-1, with TRBD2 identical over 10 bases. The germline CDR1 and CDR2 sequences are KGHSH and LQKENI. The length of the CDR3 is 16 residues. Trimming removed 6 bases from V and 2 bases from J; junction bases left unmatched: 7. CDR3 amino acids: CASSSSGTSAYNEQFF. The CDR3 DNA sequence: TGTGCCAGCTCGTCCTCCGGGACTAGCGCCTACAATGAGCAGTTCTTC.

This chain uses TRBV28 with TRBJ1-1; TRBD1 matches at 10 bases. With 7 bases clipped from V and 10 bases from J, the junction kept 12 bases outside the gene matches. There are 14 residues in the CDR3. Per germline, CDR1 MDHEN and CDR2 SYDVKM. DNA of the CDR3: TGTGCCAGCACCCAGTTTAGGGACAGGGGCAGAGCTTTCTTT. This translates into CASTQFRDRGRAFF.

The chain is built from TRBV28 and TRBJ1-5, with TRBD1 as a possible D gene (5 bases). The CDR3 has 14 amino acids. Germline CDR1 MDHEN, CDR2 SYDVKM. V was trimmed by 7 bases and J by 3 bases, leaving 13 bases between them. The CDR3: CASNLQAPNQPQHF. Written as DNA, the CDR3 is TGTGCCAGCAACCTACAGGCCCCCAATCAGCCCCAGCATTTT. Full variable domain (remainder filled in from reference TRBV28 and TRBJ1-5): DVKVTQSSRYLVKRTGEKVFLECVQDMDHENMFWYRQDPGLGLRLIYFSYDVKMKEKGDIPEGYSVSREKKERFSLILESASTNQTSMYLCASNLQAPNQPQHFGDGTRLSIL.

The chain couples TRBV6-4 to TRBJ2-2; TRBD2 matches 8 bases. The CDR3 extends over 16 amino acids. Germline V gene data show CDR1 as MRHNA and CDR2 as SNTAGT. After removal of 6 bases from V and 4 bases from J, the junction contained 10 bases not matched to a gene. CDR3 in amino acids: CASRERAGEGTGELFF. DNA for the CDR3: TGTGCCAGCAGGGAGAGAGCGGGAGAGGGCACCGGGGAGCTGTTTTTT.

The V gene is TRBV6-1, the J gene TRBJ2-7, with D possibly being TRBD1 (6 bases). V was cut by 2 bases and J by 1 base, with 15 bases left in between. Germline values: CDR1 MNHNS, CDR2 SASEGT. CDR3 length equals 16 residues. This CDR3 is CASSEIGIGQSYEQYF. The CDR3 DNA reads as TGTGCCAGCAGTGAAATAGGGATCGGACAGTCCTACGAGCAGTACTTC.

This chain links TRBV3-1 (or the pseudogene TRBV3-2) with TRBJ2-7, with D uncertain. The germline V gene encodes CDR1 LGHDT and CDR2 YNNKEL (reference sequence). The CDR3 contains 15 residues. V shed 1 base and J shed 4 bases, with 14 bases lying between them. The chain's CDR3 is CASSQGATKYYEQYF. The CDR3 bases are TGTGCCAGCAGCCAAGGTGCAACTAAATATTACGAGCAGTACTTC.

The rearrangement links TRBV2 to TRBJ2-3; TRBD2 aligns across 12 bases. This CDR3 contains 17 residues. V gave up 6 bases and J gave up 0 bases; unmatched junction bases: 7. Germline CDR1 is SNHLY and CDR2 is FYNNEI. CDR3 DNA: TGTGCCAGCAGGCCCGGGACTAGCGGGTCAAGCACAGATACGCAGTATTTT. Its translation: CASRPGTSGSSTDTQYF.

The chain employs TRBV19 and TRBJ2-7, with 11 bases lining up with TRBD2. This CDR3 is 13 amino acids long. J gave up 2 bases and V 10 bases, and 4 bases lay outside the gene matches. Germline CDR1 LNHDA, CDR2 SQIVND (reference sequence). CDR3 DNA sequence: TGTGCCACTGGGACTAGCGGAGCCTACGAGCAGTACTTC. As protein: CATGTSGAYEQYF.

The chain carries TRBV28 and TRBJ1-1; TRBD1 matches 7 bases. The CDR3 has 15 residues. Trimming took 7 bases from V and 2 from J; bases not matched to a gene: 10. Germline V gives CDR1 MDHEN, CDR2 SYDVKM. CDR3: CASILGGQGNTEAFF. DNA of the CDR3: TGTGCCAGCATCTTAGGGGGCCAAGGAAACACTGAAGCTTTCTTT.

Notes on this clone: The same CDR3 also results from other DNA sequences found in this sample. V gene TRBV28 combines with J gene TRBJ1-1, with 10 bases matching TRBD1. Unmatched junction bases numbered 6, after V lost 4 bases and J lost 4 bases. The CDR3 has 15 amino acids. CDR1 and CDR2 (germline): MDHEN, SYDVKM. CDR3 DNA sequence: TGTGCCAGCAGTTCCTCCGGGACAGGGGTCACTGAAGCTTTCTTT. It codes for CASSSSGTGVTEAFF. The full variable domain, its missing parts supplied by reference TRBV28 and TRBJ1-1, is DVKVTQSSRYLVKRTGEKVFLECVQDMDHENMFWYRQDPGLGLRLIYFSYDVKMKEKGDIPEGYSVSREKKERFSLILESASTNQTSMYLCASSSSGTGVTEAFFGQGTRLTVV.

The chain joins TRBV18 to TRBJ2-7; 9 nucleotides agree with TRBD2. Per germline, CDR1 KGHSH and CDR2 LQKENI. The ends lost 2 bases at V and 7 bases at J; junction bases unmatched: 9. CDR3 length: 15 amino acids. CDR3 sequence: CASSPSSSGMGEQYF. Here the CDR3 DNA reads TGTGCCAGCTCACCAAGTTCTAGCGGGATGGGGGAGCAGTACTTC.

This sequence joins TRBV28 and TRBJ2-7; TRBD2 agrees at 13 bases. This CDR3 contains 15 residues. V gave up 6 bases and J gave up 3 bases; unmatched junction bases: 5. Germline CDR1 and CDR2: MDHEN and SYDVKM. The CDR3 region is CASRARTSGSYEQYF. In DNA, the CDR3 is TGTGCCAGCAGGGCTAGGACTAGCGGGAGCTACGAGCAGTACTTC.